Following are 24 T cell receptor beta chains from one sample sequenced in a study of regulatory T cells in long-lasting Graves disease. Combining iRepertoire HTBI primers with Arm-PCR of CDR3 regions, the authors built TCR beta libraries. Using its own MiXCR run on the multiplex PCR reads, TCRdb lists one record per CDR3 protein. Altogether 250,000 to 400,000 distinct CDR3 sequences are present, 18% being singletons, with the ten largest covering roughly 35%. As to time point: newly diagnosed GD, antithyroid drugs for less than 3 months. Extracted RNA from PBMCs served as the source of the TCR library. Sample: peripheral blood mononuclear cells (PBMCs), taken at new diagnosis, from a patient treated with antithyroid drugs. Source of these receptors: a female donor with Graves disease.

This clonotype was found many times. The gene calls are TRBV4-2 and TRBJ2-2, with 7 bases aligning to TRBD2. Germline CDR1 and CDR2: LGHNA and YNFKEQ. This CDR3 region has 14 residues. Trimming removed 7 bases from V and 10 bases from J; junction bases left unmatched: 12. This chain's CDR3 is CASTGLSSAEELFF. Written as DNA, the CDR3 is TGTGCCAGCACGGGACTATCGAGTGCTGAGGAGCTGTTTTTT.

There are many counts of this clonotype. The V call is TRBV2, the J call TRBJ2-1, with D unresolved. The length of the CDR3 is 10 residues. Trimming took off 6 bases at V and 8 bases at J, with 5 bases between the two ends. Germline CDR1 reads SNHLY; CDR2 reads FYNNEI. The CDR3 coding sequence is TGTGCCAGCAGAGTCTATGAGCAGTTCTTC. This translates into CASRVYEQFF.

The table lists this clonotype with a few counts. This chain links TRBV6-1 with TRBJ1-1; TRBD1 matches at 7 bases. Per the germline V gene, CDR1 is MNHNS and CDR2 is SASEGT. This CDR3 comprises 16 residues. V was pared by 7 bases and J by 0 bases, with 11 bases of the junction left unmatched. The CDR3 reads CASNGYNDRVNTEAFF. CDR3 nucleotides: TGTGCCAGCAACGGATACAATGACAGGGTGAACACTGAAGCTTTCTTT.

This clonotype has just one count. The chain recombines TRBV12-3 or TRBV12-4 with TRBJ1-5; 8 nucleotides align to TRBD1. V shed 5 bases, J shed 6 bases, and the junction held 6 bases outside the gene matches. The CDR3 contains 14 residues. The CDR3 DNA reads as TGTGCCAGCAGTAAACAGGGGGACGGTCAGCCCCAGCATTTT. It translates to CASSKQGDGQPQHF.

This clonotype was seen repeatedly, ten times or more. The V gene is TRBV6-2 or TRBV6-3, the J gene TRBJ2-3; D is possibly TRBD2 (5 bases). Germline V gene sequence: CDR1 MNHEY, CDR2 SVGEGT. The CDR3 extends over 14 amino acids. Trimming shortened V by 0 bases and J by 9 bases, and 13 bases separated the two germline ends. The CDR3: CASSYSIGGGTQYF. As DNA, the CDR3 is TGTGCCAGCAGTTACTCGATAGGAGGCGGGACGCAGTATTTT.

This clonotype was detected many times. The rearrangement joins TRBV27 to TRBJ2-2; the D call may be TRBD1 or TRBD2 (5 bases each). The V and J ends lost 6 bases and 3 bases respectively, with 17 bases between them. The CDR3 consists of 16 residues. Germline loops: CDR1 MNHEY, CDR2 SMNVEV (reference sequence). The CDR3 nucleotides read TGTGCCAGCAGCGGAGGTCGGGGCCTCGACACCGGGGAGCTGTTTTTT. Its translation: CASSGGRGLDTGELFF.

This clonotype appeared many times. The rearrangement uses TRBV20-1 and TRBJ2-5; no clear D gene. This CDR3 is 12 amino acids long. Germline assignment: CDR1 DFQATT and CDR2 SNEGSKA (reference sequence). The ends were cut back, 3 bases at V and 7 bases at J, with 12 bases in the middle. CDR3 in amino acids: CSASTERGTQYF. CDR3 coding DNA: TGCAGTGCTAGTACCGAGAGAGGGACCCAGTACTTC.

This clonotype came up many times. The chain employs TRBV3-1 and TRBJ2-1; weak D call: TRBD2 (6 bases). Germline values: CDR1 LGHDT, CDR2 YNNKEL (reference sequence). CDR3 length: 14 amino acids. The ends were cut back, 2 bases at V and 6 bases at J, with 11 bases in the middle. The CDR3 protein is CASSQPGVINEQFF. Written as DNA, the CDR3 is TGTGCCAGCAGCCAACCGGGAGTTATCAATGAGCAGTTCTTC.

This clonotype showed up many times. V gene TRBV6-1 combines with J gene TRBJ1-2, with 10 positions matching TRBD1. The J segment lost 3 bases and the V segment lost 3 bases, leaving 1 base of the junction unmatched. The CDR3 has 14 residues. From germline, CDR1 is MNHNS and CDR2 SASEGT. The CDR3 sequence: CASSEGQGHYGYTF. The DNA of the CDR3 is TGTGCCAGCAGTGAGGGACAGGGGCACTATGGCTACACCTTC.

V is TRBV6-1 and J is TRBJ1-5, with 9 nucleotides matching TRBD1. V was clipped by 5 bases and J by 6 bases; unmatched bases: 8. Germline CDR1 and CDR2: MNHNS and SASEGT. The CDR3 spans 15 residues. The CDR3 DNA reads as TGTGCCAGCAGTAAGCGGGGACAGGGCCCTCAGCCCCAGCATTTT. It encodes CASSKRGQGPQPQHF.

This clonotype was seen repeatedly, ten times or more. The chain carries TRBV6-1 and TRBJ2-7, with 11 bases identical to TRBD1. Germline loops: CDR1 MNHNS, CDR2 SASEGT. Trimming at V came to 6 bases and at J to 3 bases, leaving 7 bases not matched to a gene. The CDR3 has 15 amino acids. In DNA, the CDR3 is TGTGCCAGCAGGGACGGGACAGGGGGTTACTACGAGCAGTACTTC. This sequence encodes CASRDGTGGYYEQYF.

This clonotype has more than one count but fewer than ten. This chain uses TRBV5-1 with TRBJ2-5, with D possibly being TRBD1 (5 bases). Trimming left V 7 bases short and J 3 bases short, with 16 bases between. The germline gives CDR1 SGHRS, CDR2 YFSETQ. CDR3 length equals 14 residues. This chain's CDR3 is CASVIGQGEETQYF. CDR3 coding DNA: TGCGCCAGCGTTATCGGTCAAGGGGAAGAGACCCAGTACTTC.

This clonotype has a count of ten or more. This rearrangement joins TRBV7-9 to TRBJ2-7; 9 nucleotides align to TRBD1. The germline gives CDR1 SEHNR, CDR2 FQNEAQ (reference sequence). The CDR3 is 16 amino acids. Germline trimming cut 4 bases from V and 2 bases from J; bases unmatched to any gene: 9. In DNA, the CDR3 is TGTGCCAGCAGCTCAACCCCGGGACAGGGACCCTACGAGCAGTACTTC. This sequence encodes CASSSTPGQGPYEQYF.

The chain is built from TRBV4-1 and TRBJ2-7, with 9 bases identical to TRBD2. Germline V CDR1 and CDR2: MGHRA, YSYEKL. V dropped 3 bases and J dropped 7; count of bases not matched to a gene: 7. The CDR3 has 14 amino acids. Here the CDR3 DNA reads TGCGCCAGCAGCCAGATAGCGGGAGTGGAGGAGCAGTACTTC. This gives the protein CASSQIAGVEEQYF.

This clonotype was observed many times. The chain couples TRBV28 to TRBJ1-5, with 9 bases that match TRBD1. J was trimmed by 6 bases and V by 3 bases; bases with no gene match: 9. Germline loops: CDR1 MDHEN, CDR2 SYDVKM. The CDR3 covers 16 residues. CDR3 nucleotide sequence: TGTGCCAGCAGTTTCCTAGGACAGGGGTATAGTCAGCCCCAGCATTTT. The encoded protein is CASSFLGQGYSQPQHF.

This clonotype was picked up a small number of times. The gene calls are TRBV9 and TRBJ2-2; 8 positions agree with TRBD1. The CDR3 is 16 residues long. Germline V CDR1 and CDR2: SGDLS, YYNGEE. V dropped 1 base and J dropped 3; count of bases not matched to a gene: 5. The CDR3 DNA reads TGTGCCAGCAGCGTACAGGGGGCATCTCACACCGGGGAGCTGTTTTTT. It specifies CASSVQGASHTGELFF.

In its sample, this clonotype was seen a few times. This rearrangement joins TRBV19 to TRBJ2-7; 10 bases agree with TRBD1. Per the germline V gene, CDR1 is LNHDA and CDR2 is SQIVND (reference sequence). CDR3 length: 15 residues. V shed 3 bases and J 2 bases; nucleotides not matched to a gene: 4. The DNA for the CDR3 is TGTGCCAGTAGTATCCGGGACAGGGGCCCCTACGAGCAGTACTTC. Translated: CASSIRDRGPYEQYF.

This clonotype showed up many times. An end of the junction differs from the germline gene, which may be a read error. The rearrangement links TRBV5-1 to TRBJ2-1; 11 nucleotides match TRBD2. The CDR3 is made up of 15 amino acids. CDR1 and CDR2 (germline): SGHRS, YFSETQ. Here the CDR3 DNA reads TGTGCCAGCAGCTCGGGACTAGCGGACTACAATGAGCAGTTCTTC. Its protein product is CASSSGLADYNEQFF.

This clonotype was detected ten times or more. This chain connects TRBV28 to TRBJ1-3, with D maybe TRBD1 (5 bases). The V and J ends lost 10 bases and 9 bases respectively, with 19 bases between them. This CDR3 spans 13 amino acids. CDR1 and CDR2 (germline): MDHEN, SYDVKM. The DNA for the CDR3 is TGTGCCATCTCATCGGGGGGGTTCGGCACCATATATTTT. Translation: CAISSGGFGTIYF.

This clonotype was seen repeatedly, ten times or more. The chain links TRBV27 to TRBJ1-1; a possible D gene is TRBD1 (5 bases). The CDR3 covers 15 residues. Trimming removed 5 bases from V and 1 base from J, with 14 bases in between. Germline CDR1 is MNHEY and CDR2 is SMNVEV (reference sequence). This CDR3 reads CASSPAGTPNTEAFF. CDR3 DNA: TGTGCCAGCAGTCCCGCCGGGACGCCGAACACTGAAGCTTTCTTT.

This clonotype was observed many times. The rearrangement uses TRBV12-3 or TRBV12-4 and TRBJ1-1; D gene uncertain. There are 13 residues in the CDR3. V was shortened by 4 bases and J by 2 bases, with 8 bases between the two germline ends. CDR3 sequence reads: CASSSLSNTEAFF. CDR3 coding DNA: TGTGCCAGCAGTTCCCTGTCCAACACTGAAGCTTTCTTT.

At least ten counts were recorded for this clonotype. V and J are TRBV6-2 or TRBV6-3 and TRBJ1-5, with D hard to call. From germline, CDR1 is MNHEY and CDR2 SVGEGT. This CDR3 has 17 amino acids. V dropped 0 bases and J dropped 4 bases, with 16 bases sitting between them. The CDR3 region is CASSYSGGRRFNQPQHF. CDR3 DNA: TGTGCCAGCAGTTACTCGGGTGGGCGGCGGTTTAATCAGCCCCAGCATTTT.

This clonotype was observed many times. The chain carries TRBV2 and TRBJ1-5; 10 positions match TRBD1. The CDR3 covers 15 residues. Germline CDR1 SNHLY, CDR2 FYNNEI. The V segment lost 8 bases and the J segment 3 bases; nucleotides outside the gene matches: 7. The CDR3 reads CASRPGTGANQPQHF. CDR3 sequence (DNA): TGTGCCAGCCGACCCGGGACAGGGGCCAATCAGCCCCAGCATTTT.

This clonotype has ten or more counts. The CDR3 is CASSLGSYRIDEQFF. CDR3 in DNA: TGTGCCAGCAGCTTGGGAAGTTACAGGATCGATGAGCAGTTCTTC. The chain couples TRBV7-2 to TRBJ2-1; possibly TRBD1 for D (5 bases). The germline gives CDR1 SGHTA, CDR2 FQGNSA. The CDR3 sequence is 15 residues long. V lost 3 bases to trimming and J lost 8 bases, with 17 bases between them.